This T cell receptor beta chain was identified during a study of OX40 agonist ivuxolimab in advanced cancers. Across the whole study: Partial responses were recorded for three patients, including one with hepatocellular carcinoma and two with cutaneous melanoma. Findings of the study overall: Relative to CD4+, CD8+ T cells held more expanded clones on average. The authors did not determine the antigen specificity of the expanded peripheral T cells.

Note on this clone: Its specificity is not known.

Clones were sequenced by immunoSEQ multiplex PCR, and TCRdb holds only the in-frame ones, with some missing. The sample lists 70,000 or so clones; around 84% were seen once. There are 14 residues in the CDR3. The ends were cut back, 8 bases at V and 4 bases at J, with 18 bases in the middle. Germline V gene data show CDR1 as WNHNN and CDR2 as SYGVQD (reference sequence). Sequenced material: CD4+ or CD8+ T cells sorted from blood, taken in a trial of the OX40 agonist ivuxolimab. V and J are TRBV10-1 and TRBJ2-7, with D unresolved. This TCR was sampled from an adult with an advanced solid tumor such as melanoma, head and neck, liver or kidney cancer. CDR3 protein: CASPRRARIYEQYF. The DNA for the CDR3 is TGCGCCAGCCCGCGACGGGCCCGAATTTACGAGCAGTACTTC.